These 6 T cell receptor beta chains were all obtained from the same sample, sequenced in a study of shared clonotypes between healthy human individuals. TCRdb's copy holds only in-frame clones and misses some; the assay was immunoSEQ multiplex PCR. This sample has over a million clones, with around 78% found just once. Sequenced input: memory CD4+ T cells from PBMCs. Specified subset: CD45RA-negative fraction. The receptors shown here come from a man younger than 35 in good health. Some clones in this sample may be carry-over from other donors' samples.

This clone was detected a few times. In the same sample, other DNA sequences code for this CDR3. CDR3 protein: CASSTRDRDYEQYF. CDR3 DNA sequence: TGTGCCAGTAGTACCCGGGACAGGGACTACGAGCAGTACTTC. V gene TRBV19 combines with J gene TRBJ2-7, with 9 nucleotides matching TRBD1. CDR1 is LNHDA and CDR2 is SQIVND in the germline V gene (reference sequence). The CDR3 consists of 14 residues. The J segment lost 3 bases and the V segment lost 4 bases, leaving 4 bases of the junction unmatched.

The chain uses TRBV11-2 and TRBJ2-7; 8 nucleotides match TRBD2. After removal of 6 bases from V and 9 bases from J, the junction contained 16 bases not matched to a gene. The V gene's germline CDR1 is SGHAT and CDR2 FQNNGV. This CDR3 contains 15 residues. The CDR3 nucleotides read TGTGCCAGCAGACACCTGACCAGCGGGAGCTATGGGCAGTACTTC. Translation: CASRHLTSGSYGQYF.

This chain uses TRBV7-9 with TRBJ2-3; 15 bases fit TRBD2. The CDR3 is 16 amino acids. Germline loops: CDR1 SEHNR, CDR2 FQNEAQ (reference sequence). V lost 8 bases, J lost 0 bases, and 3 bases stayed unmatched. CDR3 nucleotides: TGTGCCAGCGCGGGGACTAGCGGGAGGAGCACAGATACGCAGTATTTT. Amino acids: CASAGTSGRSTDTQYF.

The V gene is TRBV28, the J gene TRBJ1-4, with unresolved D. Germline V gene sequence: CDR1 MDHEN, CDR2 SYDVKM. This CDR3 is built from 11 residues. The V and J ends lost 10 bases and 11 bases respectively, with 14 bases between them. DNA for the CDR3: TGTGCCACTCTCGGCCTGGGGAAACTGTTTTTT. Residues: CATLGLGKLFF.

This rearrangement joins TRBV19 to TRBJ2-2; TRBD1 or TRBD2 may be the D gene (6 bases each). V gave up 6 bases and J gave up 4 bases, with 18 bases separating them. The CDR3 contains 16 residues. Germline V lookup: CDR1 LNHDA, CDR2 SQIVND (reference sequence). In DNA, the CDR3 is TGTGCCAGTAGCCGGAGGACTACAGGGTTCACCGGGGAGCTGTTTTTT. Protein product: CASSRRTTGFTGELFF.

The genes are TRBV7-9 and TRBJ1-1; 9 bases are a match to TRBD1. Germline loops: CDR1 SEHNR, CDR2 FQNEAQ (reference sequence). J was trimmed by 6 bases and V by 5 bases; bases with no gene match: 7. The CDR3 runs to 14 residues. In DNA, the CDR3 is TGTGCCAGCAGCACCCCCGGACAGGGGCCTGAAGCTTTCTTT. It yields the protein CASSTPGQGPEAFF.